This is a list of T cell receptor beta chains from one sample in a study of blood T cell repertoires in COVID-19. The table came from immunoSEQ multiplex PCR; TCRdb's copy has only in-frame clones and leaves some out. In the table there are 85,000 to 100,000 clones, more than 65% of which are singletons. The sequenced sample was peripheral blood. These receptors all come from a woman of 80 years or more with active or convalescent COVID-19. The CDR3 runs from the conserved cysteine through the conserved F or W. A D gene is named only where the DNA matches it firmly. Clone size is not always given. Where it is, it says once, few, many or a class for expanded clones.

cdr3_aa,cdr3_nt,clone_size,j_call,v_call,d_call
CASSIGQGVGETQYF,TGTGCCAGCAGCATTGGCCAGGGGGTTGGGGAGACCCAGTACTTC,.,TRBJ2-5,TRBV5-1,TRBD1
CASSSQFRSGTSTDTQYF,TGTGCCAGCAGCTCCCAATTCCGGAGCGGGACCAGCACAGATACGCAGTATTTT,.,TRBJ2-3,TRBV7-9,TRBD2
CASLGQGWNEQFF,TGTGCCAGTCTGGGACAGGGGTGGAATGAGCAGTTCTTC,once,TRBJ2-1,TRBV28,TRBD1
CASSSPKRRDRLNTEAFF,TGTGCCAGCAGCTCCCCGAAGCGTCGGGACAGACTGAACACTGAAGCTTTCTTT,.,TRBJ1-1,TRBV7-9,TRBD1
CASSLRESTDTQYF,TGTGCCAGCAGTTTACGGGAGAGCACAGATACGCAGTATTTT,.,TRBJ2-3,TRBV28,.
CASSLEGTGFYEQYF,TGTGCCAGCAGCTTGGAAGGGACAGGGTTCTACGAGCAGTACTTC,.,TRBJ2-7,TRBV5-1,TRBD1
CASGLTGGFNYGYTF,TGTGCCAGCGGATTGACAGGGGGATTTAACTATGGCTACACCTTC,.,TRBJ1-2,TRBV27,TRBD1
CASSGGLAGVGDIQYF,TGTGCCAGCAGCGGGGGACTAGCGGGAGTGGGTGACATTCAGTACTTC,.,TRBJ2-4,TRBV5-4,TRBD2
CASSFLSGNTIYF,TGTGCCAGCAGCTTCCTATCTGGAAACACCATATATTTT,medium-sized,TRBJ1-3,TRBV5-4,.
CASSLQTVNEQFF,TGTGCCAGCAGCCTTCAGACAGTAAATGAGCAGTTCTTC,.,TRBJ2-1,TRBV7-3,.
CASTPGGTGSVVDGYTF,TGTGCCAGCACCCCAGGAGGGACAGGGTCCGTGGTTGATGGCTACACCTTC,.,TRBJ1-2,TRBV6-2/TRBV6-3,TRBD1
CASSTGSLNEQFF,TGTGCCAGCAGTACAGGCTCATTGAATGAGCAGTTCTTC,few,TRBJ2-1,TRBV7-8,.
CASSFFADKTQYF,TGTGCCAGCAGTTTTTTTGCGGACAAGACCCAGTACTTC,.,TRBJ2-5,TRBV12-3/TRBV12-4,.
CATSDLDPGQGRENEQFF,TGTGCCACCAGTGATTTGGACCCGGGACAGGGACGAGAAAATGAGCAGTTCTTC,.,TRBJ2-1,TRBV24-1,TRBD1
CASSLSSAAAYEQYF,TGTGCCAGCAGCTTGAGTTCAGCAGCGGCCTACGAGCAGTACTTC,.,TRBJ2-7,TRBV7-2,.
CATSGITGTGNEQFF,TGTGCCACCAGTGGAATCACCGGGACAGGGAATGAGCAGTTCTTC,.,TRBJ2-1,TRBV24-1,TRBD1
CASSFFIRAGIPYEQYF,TGTGCCAGCAGCTTTTTTATAAGGGCAGGGATTCCCTACGAGCAGTACTTC,few,TRBJ2-7,TRBV11-2,.
CASSFRGDSYNEQFF,TGCGCCAGCAGCTTTCGCGGGGACTCCTACAATGAGCAGTTCTTC,once,TRBJ2-1,TRBV5-1,.
CASSLATGGGGLKETQYF,TGTGCCAGCAGCTTAGCGACGGGTGGGGGAGGACTCAAAGAGACCCAGTACTTC,.,TRBJ2-5,TRBV7-8,.
CASSSPVGAFF,TGTGCCAGCAGTTCTCCCGTCGGAGCTTTCTTT,.,TRBJ1-1,TRBV28,.
CASSLAGPNQPQHF,TGTGCCAGCAGTTTGGCGGGGCCCAATCAGCCCCAGCATTTT,.,TRBJ1-5,TRBV28,.
CASSDVAGGVDTQYF,TGTGCCAGCAGTGACGTGGCGGGAGGAGTAGATACGCAGTATTTT,few,TRBJ2-3,TRBV2,TRBD2
CASSTTASGNTIYF,TGTGCCAGCAGCACGACAGCTTCTGGAAACACCATATATTTT,.,TRBJ1-3,TRBV28,.
CASRDRGIYGYTF,TGTGCCAGCAGGGACAGGGGGATCTATGGCTACACCTTC,once,TRBJ1-2,TRBV12-3/TRBV12-4,TRBD1
CASSVDPSGRAIDEQFF,TGTGCCAGCAGCGTAGATCCTAGCGGGAGGGCCATAGATGAGCAGTTCTTC,.,TRBJ2-1,TRBV9,TRBD2
CASRGTAGYNEQFF,TGCGCCAGCAGAGGGACAGCGGGCTACAATGAGCAGTTCTTC,.,TRBJ2-1,TRBV4-1,.
CASSGGVRSYNEQFF,TGCGCCAGCAGCGGGGGGGTAAGGTCCTACAATGAGCAGTTCTTC,.,TRBJ2-1,TRBV5-1,TRBD2
CASSSTGQGVYEQYF,TGTGCCAGTAGTTCGACGGGACAGGGAGTCTACGAGCAGTACTTC,.,TRBJ2-7,TRBV19,TRBD1
CASSLQGAEGYTF,TGTGCCAGCAGCTTGCAGGGGGCAGAGGGCTACACCTTC,.,TRBJ1-2,TRBV7-9,TRBD1
CASSPNAAGADYGYTF,TGTGCCAGCTCACCAAATGCCGCAGGGGCTGACTATGGCTACACCTTC,.,TRBJ1-2,TRBV18,.
CASSPNRGLKAFF,TGTGCCAGCAGTCCGAACAGGGGATTGAAAGCTTTCTTT,.,TRBJ1-1,TRBV28,TRBD1
CASSFVGAETQYF,TGTGCCAGCAGTTTCGTGGGAGCGGAGACCCAGTACTTC,.,TRBJ2-5,TRBV28,.
CASRPYGGNTEAFF,TGTGCCAGCAGACCTTACGGGGGGAACACTGAAGCTTTCTTT,once,TRBJ1-1,TRBV6-5,.
CAWSPPSKGGNQPQHF,TGTGCCTGGAGTCCCCCCTCGAAAGGAGGCAATCAGCCCCAGCATTTT,.,TRBJ1-5,TRBV30,.
CASSRGTGGAETQYF,TGTGCCAGCAGCAGGGGGACAGGGGGCGCCGAGACCCAGTACTTC,.,TRBJ2-5,TRBV2,TRBD1
CASSQSRGGSYEQYF,TGCGCCAGCAGTCAATCTAGAGGGGGCTCCTACGAGCAGTACTTC,.,TRBJ2-7,TRBV23-1,.
CASSFRSTGVFEQYF,TGTGCCAGCAGCTTTAGGAGCACAGGGGTTTTCGAGCAGTACTTC,once,TRBJ2-7,TRBV5-5,TRBD1
CASSLLGHPDTEAFF,TGTGCCAGCAGCTTATTAGGACACCCGGATACTGAAGCTTTCTTT,.,TRBJ1-1,TRBV11-2,.
CASSFIGGTEAFF,TGTGCCAGCAGTTTCATAGGAGGCACTGAAGCTTTCTTT,.,TRBJ1-1,TRBV28,.
CASSRRTGPSSYNSPLHF,TGTGCCAGCAGTCGCCGGACAGGACCGAGCTCCTATAATTCACCCCTCCACTTT,.,TRBJ1-6,TRBV6-6,TRBD1
CASSSRGGARSYEQYF,TGTGCCAGCAGCTCACGGGGGGGGGCACGCTCCTACGAGCAGTACTTC,.,TRBJ2-7,TRBV7-6,TRBD2
CASSTYRGPNEQFF,TGTGCCAGCAGCACTTACAGGGGGCCCAATGAGCAGTTCTTC,.,TRBJ2-1,TRBV11-1,TRBD1
CASSSAYEQYF,TGTGCCAGCAGCTCGGCCTACGAGCAGTACTTC,.,TRBJ2-7,TRBV11-2,.
CASSTYRGGRTGELFF,TGTGCCAGCAGTACCTACAGGGGCGGTCGGACCGGGGAGCTGTTTTTT,.,TRBJ2-2,TRBV28,TRBD1
CASRSIIGSRTGIGNQPQHF,TGTGCCAGCAGATCGATAATAGGATCCCGGACAGGAATCGGCAATCAGCCCCAGCATTTT,.,TRBJ1-5,TRBV27,TRBD1
CASSYSARGGPEAFF,TGTGCCAGCAGTTACTCGGCTAGGGGGGGTCCTGAAGCTTTCTTT,.,TRBJ1-1,TRBV6-2/TRBV6-3,.
CASSEVDRSADTQYF,TGTGCCAGCAGTGAAGTTGATAGATCGGCAGATACGCAGTATTTT,.,TRBJ2-3,TRBV6-1,.
CASSQGEEETQYF,TGTGCCAGCAGCCAGGGGGAGGAAGAGACCCAGTACTTC,.,TRBJ2-5,TRBV4-2,.
CASSSSGSRLNEQFF,TGTGCCAGCAGCTCTAGCGGGAGTCGCCTCAATGAGCAGTTCTTC,.,TRBJ2-1,TRBV6-2/TRBV6-3,TRBD2
CASLAGGRYSPSGANVLTF,TGTGCCAGCCTAGCGGGCGGGAGATATTCCCCCTCTGGGGCCAACGTCCTGACTTTC,once,TRBJ2-6,TRBV7-9,TRBD2
CASSDGEGYGYTF,TGTGCCAGCAGTGACGGGGAGGGGTATGGCTACACCTTC,.,TRBJ1-2,TRBV6-1,.
CASIRGLSTDTQYF,TGTGCCAGCATTAGGGGGTTGAGCACAGATACGCAGTATTTT,.,TRBJ2-3,TRBV7-2,.
CSVDSGTDTQYF,TGCAGCGTTGATAGCGGCACAGATACGCAGTATTTT,.,TRBJ2-3,TRBV29-1,.
CASSPREQGGTGELFF,TGTGCCAGCAGCCCGAGGGAACAGGGGGGCACCGGGGAGCTGTTTTTT,.,TRBJ2-2,TRBV7-6,TRBD1
CASSVATVFPPHNEQFF,TGTGCCAGCAGCGTAGCTACGGTTTTCCCCCCCCACAATGAGCAGTTCTTC,.,TRBJ2-1,TRBV9,.
CATSVGGVGELFF,TGTGCCACCAGTGTGGGAGGGGTCGGGGAGCTGTTTTTT,once,TRBJ2-2,TRBV24-1,TRBD2
CASSSGQKNPYEQYF,TGTGCCAGCAGCTCGGGACAGAAGAATCCCTACGAGCAGTACTTC,.,TRBJ2-7,TRBV5-4,TRBD1
CATRRGGNSYNSPLHF,TGTGCCACCCGCCGGGGGGGAAACTCCTATAATTCACCCCTCCACTTT,.,TRBJ1-6,TRBV6-6,.
CASSLASGRDNEQFF,TGTGCCAGCAGCTTAGCTAGCGGGAGGGATAATGAGCAGTTCTTC,.,TRBJ2-1,TRBV7-3,TRBD2
CASGGKTSGTYEQYF,TGTGCCAGCGGCGGAAAGACTAGCGGAACCTACGAGCAGTACTTC,.,TRBJ2-7,TRBV9,TRBD2